This TCR beta chain was obtained from a study of blood T cell repertoires in COVID-19. CDR3 length: 15 amino acids. V gave up 5 bases and J gave up 5 bases; unmatched junction bases: 6. Germline loops: CDR1 MNHEY, CDR2 SMNVEV (reference sequence). In the study's own analysis: Amplification of reference gene primers was used by the study to estimate nucleated cell counts. Here immunoSEQ multiplex PCR was the method, and the copy in TCRdb shows in-frame clones only, minus some. V, J and clone size are taken as reported in that table, and D and trimming were inferred from the DNA itself. This table has approximately 300,000 clones, 85% to 90% appearing once.

The source is a woman between 18 and 30 years old who had recovered from COVID-19. Sample: PBMCs or T cells enriched from blood (not recorded which). V usage is TRBV27 and J usage is TRBJ2-2, with 9 bases fitting TRBD1. CDR3 DNA: TGTGCCAGCAGTACTACAGGGGGCTTAACCGGGGAGCTGTTTTTT. This gives the protein CASSTTGGLTGELFF.